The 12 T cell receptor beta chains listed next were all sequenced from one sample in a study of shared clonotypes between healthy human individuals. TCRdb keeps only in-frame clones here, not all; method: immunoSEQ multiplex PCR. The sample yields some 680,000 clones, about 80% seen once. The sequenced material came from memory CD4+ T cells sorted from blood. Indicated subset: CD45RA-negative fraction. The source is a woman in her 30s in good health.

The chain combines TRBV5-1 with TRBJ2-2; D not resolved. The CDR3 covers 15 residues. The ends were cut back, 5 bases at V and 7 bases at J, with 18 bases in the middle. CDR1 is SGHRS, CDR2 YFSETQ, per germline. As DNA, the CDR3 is TGCGCCAGCAGTCACCAGATGGATGTGGGCGGGGAGCTGTTTTTT. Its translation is CASSHQMDVGGELFF.

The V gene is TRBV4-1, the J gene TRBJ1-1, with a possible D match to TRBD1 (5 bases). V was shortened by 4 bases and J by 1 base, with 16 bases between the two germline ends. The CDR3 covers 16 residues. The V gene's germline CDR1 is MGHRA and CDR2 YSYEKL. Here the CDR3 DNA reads TGCGCCAGCAGCCTGGGGACGCCCCGGGGGAACACTGAAGCTTTCTTT. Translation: CASSLGTPRGNTEAFF.

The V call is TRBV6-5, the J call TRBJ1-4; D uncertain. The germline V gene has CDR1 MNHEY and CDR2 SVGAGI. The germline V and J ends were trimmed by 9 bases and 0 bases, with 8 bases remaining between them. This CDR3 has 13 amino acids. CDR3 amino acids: CASVRATNEKLFF. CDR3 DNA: TGTGCCAGTGTCAGAGCAACTAATGAAAAACTGTTTTTT.

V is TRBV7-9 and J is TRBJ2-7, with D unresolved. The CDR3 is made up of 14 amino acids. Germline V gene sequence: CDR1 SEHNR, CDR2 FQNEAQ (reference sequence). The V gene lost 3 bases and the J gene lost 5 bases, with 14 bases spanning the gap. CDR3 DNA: TGTGCCAGCAGCTTCTGGGTGACTGTCCACGAGCAGTACTTC. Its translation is CASSFWVTVHEQYF.

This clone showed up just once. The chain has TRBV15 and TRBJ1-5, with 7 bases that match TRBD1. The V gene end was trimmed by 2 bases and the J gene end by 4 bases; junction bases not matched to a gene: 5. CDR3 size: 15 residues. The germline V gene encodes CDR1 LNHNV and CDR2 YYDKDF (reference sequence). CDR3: CATSRNRGTNQPQHF. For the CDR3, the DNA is TGTGCCACCAGCAGAAACAGGGGCACGAATCAGCCCCAGCATTTT.

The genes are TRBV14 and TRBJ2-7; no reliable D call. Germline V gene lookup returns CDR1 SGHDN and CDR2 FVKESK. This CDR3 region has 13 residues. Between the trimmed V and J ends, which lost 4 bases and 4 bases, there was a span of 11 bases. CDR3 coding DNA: TGTGCCAGCAGCCGACTGGGTTGGTACGAGCAGTACTTC. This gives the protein CASSRLGWYEQYF.

CDR3 protein: CASTPRKASGSYNEQFF. The CDR3 nucleotides are TGTGCCAGCACCCCCAGGAAGGCGTCAGGCTCCTACAATGAGCAGTTCTTC. The chain is built from TRBV28 and TRBJ2-1, with D unresolved. Between the trimmed V and J ends, which lost 7 bases and 0 bases, there was a span of 19 bases. CDR1 is MDHEN, CDR2 SYDVKM, per germline. The CDR3 loop spans 17 amino acids. Supplemented by reference TRBV28 and TRBJ2-1, the full variable domain reads DVKVTQSSRYLVKRTGEKVFLECVQDMDHENMFWYRQDPGLGLRLIYFSYDVKMKEKGDIPEGYSVSREKKERFSLILESASTNQTSMYLCASTPRKASGSYNEQFFGPGTRLTVL.

The chain's CDR3 is CASSLEMGVGAFF. In nucleotides, the CDR3 is TGTGCCAGCAGCTTAGAAATGGGGGTAGGAGCTTTCTTT. The chain joins TRBV11-2 to TRBJ1-1; D may be TRBD1 (5 bases). This CDR3 comprises 13 residues. Germline V lookup: CDR1 SGHAT, CDR2 FQNNGV. The V end was cut by 0 bases, the J end by 10 bases, with 12 bases between.

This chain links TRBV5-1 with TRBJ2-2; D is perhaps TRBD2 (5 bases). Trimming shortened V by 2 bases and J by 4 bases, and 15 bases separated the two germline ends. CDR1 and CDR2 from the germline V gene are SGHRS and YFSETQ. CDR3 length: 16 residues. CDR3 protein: CASSFLKGEGTGELFF. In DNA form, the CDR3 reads TGCGCCAGCAGCTTCCTGAAGGGAGAAGGCACCGGGGAGCTGTTTTTT.

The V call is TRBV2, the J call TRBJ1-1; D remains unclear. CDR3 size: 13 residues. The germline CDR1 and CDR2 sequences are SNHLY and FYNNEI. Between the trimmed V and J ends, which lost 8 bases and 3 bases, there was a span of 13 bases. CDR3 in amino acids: CASGPEEDTEAFF. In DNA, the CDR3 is TGTGCCAGCGGACCCGAGGAAGACACTGAAGCTTTCTTT.

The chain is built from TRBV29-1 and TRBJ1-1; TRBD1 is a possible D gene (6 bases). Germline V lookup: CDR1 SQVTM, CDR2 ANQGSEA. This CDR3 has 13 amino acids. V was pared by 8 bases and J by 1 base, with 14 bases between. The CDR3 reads CSPVRGANTEAFF. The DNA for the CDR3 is TGCAGCCCTGTCCGGGGGGCGAACACTGAAGCTTTCTTT.

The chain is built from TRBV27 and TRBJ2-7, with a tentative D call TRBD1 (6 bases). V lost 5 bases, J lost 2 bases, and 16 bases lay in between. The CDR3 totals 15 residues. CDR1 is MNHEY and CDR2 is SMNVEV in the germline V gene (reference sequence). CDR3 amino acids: CASSNTGLKTYEQYF. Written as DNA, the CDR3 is TGTGCCAGCAGTAACACAGGGTTAAAAACCTACGAGCAGTACTTC.